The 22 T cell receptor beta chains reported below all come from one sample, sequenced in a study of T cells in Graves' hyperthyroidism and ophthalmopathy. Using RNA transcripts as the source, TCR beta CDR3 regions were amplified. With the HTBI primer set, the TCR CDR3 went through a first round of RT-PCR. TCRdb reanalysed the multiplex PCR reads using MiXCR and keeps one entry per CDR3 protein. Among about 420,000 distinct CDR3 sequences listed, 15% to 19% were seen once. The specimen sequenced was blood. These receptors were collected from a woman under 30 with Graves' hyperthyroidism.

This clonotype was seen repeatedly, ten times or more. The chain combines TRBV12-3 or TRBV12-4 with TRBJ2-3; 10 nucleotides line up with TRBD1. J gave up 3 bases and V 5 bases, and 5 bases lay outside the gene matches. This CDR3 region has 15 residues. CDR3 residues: CASSIGTGVTDTQYF. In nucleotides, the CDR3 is TGTGCCAGCAGTATTGGGACAGGGGTAACAGATACGCAGTATTTT.

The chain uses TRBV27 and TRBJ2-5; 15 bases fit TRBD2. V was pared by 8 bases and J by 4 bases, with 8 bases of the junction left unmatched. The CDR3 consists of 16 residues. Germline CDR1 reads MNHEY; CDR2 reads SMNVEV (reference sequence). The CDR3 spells CASLRTSGGAAETQYF. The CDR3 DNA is TGTGCCAGCCTCCGGACTAGCGGGGGGGCCGCAGAGACCCAGTACTTC.

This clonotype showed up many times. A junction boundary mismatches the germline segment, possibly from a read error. In DNA, the CDR3 is TGTGCCAGCAGTGCCTCGTGGGTTCAAGAGACCCGGTACTTC. This gives the protein CASSASWVQETRYF. The chain joins TRBV27 to TRBJ2-5; D gene unclear. This CDR3 comprises 14 residues. From germline, CDR1 is MNHEY and CDR2 SMNVEV (reference sequence).

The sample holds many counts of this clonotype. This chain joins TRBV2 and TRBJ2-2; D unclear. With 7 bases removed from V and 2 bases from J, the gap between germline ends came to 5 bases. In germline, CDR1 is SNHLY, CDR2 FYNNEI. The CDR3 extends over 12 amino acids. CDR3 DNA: TGTGCCAGCACCTCAAACACCGGGGAGCTGTTTTTT. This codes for CASTSNTGELFF.

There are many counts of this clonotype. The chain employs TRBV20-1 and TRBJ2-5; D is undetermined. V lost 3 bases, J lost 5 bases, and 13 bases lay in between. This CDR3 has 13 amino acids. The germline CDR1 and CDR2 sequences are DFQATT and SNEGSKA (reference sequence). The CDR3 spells CSARGAVLETQYF. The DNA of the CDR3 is TGCAGTGCTAGGGGCGCGGTACTGGAGACCCAGTACTTC.

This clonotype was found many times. Here the CDR3 reads CASSFSGRFDEQFF. Written as DNA, the CDR3 is TGTGCCAGCAGTTTTAGCGGGAGGTTCGATGAGCAGTTCTTC. The chain couples TRBV12-3 or TRBV12-4 to TRBJ2-1; TRBD2 aligns across 10 bases. The CDR3 totals 14 residues. V was clipped by 3 bases and J by 8 bases; unmatched bases: 4.

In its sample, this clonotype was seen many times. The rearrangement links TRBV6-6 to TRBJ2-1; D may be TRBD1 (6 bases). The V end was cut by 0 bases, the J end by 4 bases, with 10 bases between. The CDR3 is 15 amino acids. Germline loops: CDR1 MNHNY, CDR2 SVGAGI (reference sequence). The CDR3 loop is CASSYSAQGYNEQFF. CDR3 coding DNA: TGTGCCAGCAGTTACTCGGCACAGGGTTACAATGAGCAGTTCTTC.

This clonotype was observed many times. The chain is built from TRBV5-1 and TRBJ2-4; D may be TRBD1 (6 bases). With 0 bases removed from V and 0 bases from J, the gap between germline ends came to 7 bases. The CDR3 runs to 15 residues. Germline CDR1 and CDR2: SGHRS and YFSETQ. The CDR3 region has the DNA TGCGCCAGCAGCTTGGCAGGGGCAGCCAAAAACATTCAGTACTTC. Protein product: CASSLAGAAKNIQYF. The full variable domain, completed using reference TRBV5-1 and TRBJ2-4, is KAGVTQTPRYLIKTRGQQVTLSCSPISGHRSVSWYQQTPGQGLQFLFEYFSETQRNKGNFPGRFSGRQFSNSRSEMNVSTLELGDSALYLCASSLAGAAKNIQYFGAGTRLSVL.

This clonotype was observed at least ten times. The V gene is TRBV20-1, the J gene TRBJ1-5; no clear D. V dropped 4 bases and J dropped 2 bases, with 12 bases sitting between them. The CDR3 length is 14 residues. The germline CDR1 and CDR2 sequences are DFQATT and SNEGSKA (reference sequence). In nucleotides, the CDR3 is TGCAGTGCTACCCCAGGTTTGGGCAATCAGCCCCAGCATTTT. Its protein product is CSATPGLGNQPQHF.

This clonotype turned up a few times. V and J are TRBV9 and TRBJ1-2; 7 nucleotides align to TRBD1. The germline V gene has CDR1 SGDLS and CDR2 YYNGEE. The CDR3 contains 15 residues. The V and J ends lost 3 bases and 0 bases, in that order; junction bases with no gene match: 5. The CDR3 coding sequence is TGTGCCAGCAGCGCGAGGGGGACAGCTAACTATGGCTACACCTTC. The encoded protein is CASSARGTANYGYTF. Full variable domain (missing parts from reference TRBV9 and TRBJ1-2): DSGVTQTPKHLITATGQRVTLRCSPRSGDLSVYWYQQSLDQGLQFLIQYYNGEERAKGNILERFSAQQFPDLHSELNLSSLELGDSALYFCASSARGTANYGYTFGSGTRLTVV.

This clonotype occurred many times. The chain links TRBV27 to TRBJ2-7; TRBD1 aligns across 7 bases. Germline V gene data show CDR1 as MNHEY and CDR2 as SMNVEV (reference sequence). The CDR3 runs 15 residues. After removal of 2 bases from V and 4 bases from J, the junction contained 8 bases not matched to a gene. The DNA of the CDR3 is TGTGCCAGCAGTTTAGGGCGGACAGGTCCATACGAGCAGTACTTC. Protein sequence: CASSLGRTGPYEQYF.

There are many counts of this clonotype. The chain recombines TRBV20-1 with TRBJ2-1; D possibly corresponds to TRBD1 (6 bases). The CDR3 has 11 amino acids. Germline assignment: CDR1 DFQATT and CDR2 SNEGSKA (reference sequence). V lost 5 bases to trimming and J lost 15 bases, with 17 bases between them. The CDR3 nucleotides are TGCAGTGCTCATGACAGGACCTCGTGGTTCTTC. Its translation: CSAHDRTSWFF.

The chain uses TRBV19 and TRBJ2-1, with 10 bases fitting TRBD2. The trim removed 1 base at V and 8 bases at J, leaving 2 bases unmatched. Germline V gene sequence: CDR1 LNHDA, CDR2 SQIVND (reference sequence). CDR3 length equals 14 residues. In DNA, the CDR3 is TGTGCCAGTAGTATAGTAGCGGGGGGTCATGAGCAGTTCTTC. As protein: CASSIVAGGHEQFF.

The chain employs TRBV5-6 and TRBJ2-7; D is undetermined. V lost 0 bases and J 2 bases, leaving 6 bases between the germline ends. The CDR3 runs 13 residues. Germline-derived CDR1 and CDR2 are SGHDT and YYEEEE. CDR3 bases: TGTGCCAGCAGCTTGGTCCAAACCTACGAGCAGTACTTC. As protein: CASSLVQTYEQYF. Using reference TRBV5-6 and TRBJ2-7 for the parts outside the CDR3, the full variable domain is DAGVTQSPTHLIKTRGQQVTLRCSPKSGHDTVSWYQQALGQGPQFIFQYYEEEERQRGNFPDRFSGHQFPNYSSELNVNALLLGDSALYLCASSLVQTYEQYFGPGTRLTVT.

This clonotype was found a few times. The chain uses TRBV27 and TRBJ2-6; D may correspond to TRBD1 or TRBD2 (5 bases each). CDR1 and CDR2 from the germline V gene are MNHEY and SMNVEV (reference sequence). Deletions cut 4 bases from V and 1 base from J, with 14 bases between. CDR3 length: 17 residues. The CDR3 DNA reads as TGTGCCAGCAGTTATAGGGGAGTTGGTTCTGGGGCCAACGTCCTGACTTTC. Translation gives CASSYRGVGSGANVLTF. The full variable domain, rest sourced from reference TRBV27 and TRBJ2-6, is EAQVTQNPRYLITVTGKKLTVTCSQNMNHEYMSWYRQDPGLGLRQIYYSMNVEVTDKGDVPEGYKVSRKEKRNFPLILESPSPNQTSLYFCASSYRGVGSGANVLTFGAGSRLTVL.

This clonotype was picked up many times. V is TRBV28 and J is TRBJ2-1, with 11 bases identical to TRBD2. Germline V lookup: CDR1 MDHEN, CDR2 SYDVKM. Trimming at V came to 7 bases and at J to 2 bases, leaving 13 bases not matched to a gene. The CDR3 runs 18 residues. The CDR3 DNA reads TGTGCCAGCACCCCCCAGGCTCTAGCGGGAGGAACCTACAATGAGCAGTTCTTC. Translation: CASTPQALAGGTYNEQFF.

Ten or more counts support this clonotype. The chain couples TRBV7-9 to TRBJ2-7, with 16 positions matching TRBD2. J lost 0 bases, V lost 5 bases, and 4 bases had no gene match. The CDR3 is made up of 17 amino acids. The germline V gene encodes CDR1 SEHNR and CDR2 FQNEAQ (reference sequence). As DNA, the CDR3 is TGTGCCAGCAGCCCGGGGACTAGCGGGAGGGGCTCCTACGAGCAGTACTTC. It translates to CASSPGTSGRGSYEQYF. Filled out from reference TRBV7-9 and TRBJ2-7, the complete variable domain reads DTGVSQNPRHKITKRGQNVTFRCDPISEHNRLYWYRQTLGQGPEFLTYFQNEAQLEKSRLLSDRFSAERPKGSFSTLEIQRTEQGDSAMYLCASSPGTSGRGSYEQYFGPGTRLTVT.

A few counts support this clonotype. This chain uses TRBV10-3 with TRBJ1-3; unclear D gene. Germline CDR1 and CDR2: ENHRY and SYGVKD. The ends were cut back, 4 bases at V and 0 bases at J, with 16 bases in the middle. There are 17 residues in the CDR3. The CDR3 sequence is CAISGYEAVPSGNTIYF. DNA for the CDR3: TGTGCCATCAGTGGATACGAGGCAGTCCCCTCTGGAAACACCATATATTTT.

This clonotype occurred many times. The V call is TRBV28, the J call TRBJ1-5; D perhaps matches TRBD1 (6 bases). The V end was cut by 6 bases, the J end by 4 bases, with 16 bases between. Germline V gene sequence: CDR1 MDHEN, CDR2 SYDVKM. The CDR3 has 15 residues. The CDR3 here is CASSTQVRGNQPQHF. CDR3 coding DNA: TGTGCCAGCAGCACTCAAGTCAGGGGAAATCAGCCCCAGCATTTT.

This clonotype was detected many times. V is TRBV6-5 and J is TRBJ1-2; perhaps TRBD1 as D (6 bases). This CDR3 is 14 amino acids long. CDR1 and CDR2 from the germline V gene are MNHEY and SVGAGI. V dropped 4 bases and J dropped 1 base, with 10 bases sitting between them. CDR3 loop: CASSSDRFNYGYTF. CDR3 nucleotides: TGTGCCAGCAGTTCGGACAGATTTAACTATGGCTACACCTTC.

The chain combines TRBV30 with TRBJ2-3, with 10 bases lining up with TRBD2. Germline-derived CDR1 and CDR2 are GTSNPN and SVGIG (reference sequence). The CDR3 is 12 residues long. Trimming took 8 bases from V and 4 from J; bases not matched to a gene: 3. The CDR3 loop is CARSGGADTQYF. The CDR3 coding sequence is TGTGCCAGAAGCGGGGGGGCAGATACGCAGTATTTT.

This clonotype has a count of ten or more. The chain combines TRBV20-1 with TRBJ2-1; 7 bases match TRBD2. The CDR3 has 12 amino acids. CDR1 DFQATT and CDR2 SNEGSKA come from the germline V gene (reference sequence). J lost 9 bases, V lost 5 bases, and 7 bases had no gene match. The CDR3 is CSAERSGTEQFF. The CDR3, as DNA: TGCAGTGCTGAAAGAAGCGGGACTGAGCAGTTCTTC.